This T cell receptor beta chain is drawn from a study of cytomegalovirus exposure and HLA in healthy donors. Overall study findings and caveats: According to a later analysis, donors in an Asian-associated ancestry cluster reportedly had fewer N-insertions than the roughly 720-donor mean. When analyzed later, the rates of TCR association showed variation by HLA locus, with DRB1 the most and HLA-C the fewest.

Each donor was healthy, and each was a bone marrow donor. A single count supports this clone. The antigen is undetermined. Germline CDR1 and CDR2: SGHVS and FNYEAQ. The CDR3 spans 14 residues. Trimming took off 5 bases at V and 4 bases at J, with 12 bases between the two ends. Amplification used 60 Vbeta primers and 13 Jbeta primers. Libraries were prepared by immunoSEQ multiplex PCR; TCRdb keeps only in-frame clonotypes and omits some of them. The sample shows 120,000 or so clones, about three quarters of them seen only once. V usage is TRBV7-6 and J usage is TRBJ1-5; possibly TRBD1 for D (5 bases). The sample was PBMCs. The TCR sequence derives from a woman in her thirties or forties in good health and CMV-seropositive. The CDR3 is CASSLGGENQPQHF. The DNA of the CDR3 is TGTGCCAGCAGCCTCGGGGGGGAAAATCAGCCCCAGCATTTT.